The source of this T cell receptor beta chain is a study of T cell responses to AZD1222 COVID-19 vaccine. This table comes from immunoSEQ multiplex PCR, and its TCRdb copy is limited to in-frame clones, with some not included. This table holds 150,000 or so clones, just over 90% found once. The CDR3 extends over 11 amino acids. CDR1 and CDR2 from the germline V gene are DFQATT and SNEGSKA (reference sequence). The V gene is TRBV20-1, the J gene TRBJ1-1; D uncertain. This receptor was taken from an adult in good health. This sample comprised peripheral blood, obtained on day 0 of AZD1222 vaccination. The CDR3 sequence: CSAEGPTEAFF. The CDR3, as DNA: TGCAGCGCGGAAGGGCCCACTGAAGCTTTCTTT.